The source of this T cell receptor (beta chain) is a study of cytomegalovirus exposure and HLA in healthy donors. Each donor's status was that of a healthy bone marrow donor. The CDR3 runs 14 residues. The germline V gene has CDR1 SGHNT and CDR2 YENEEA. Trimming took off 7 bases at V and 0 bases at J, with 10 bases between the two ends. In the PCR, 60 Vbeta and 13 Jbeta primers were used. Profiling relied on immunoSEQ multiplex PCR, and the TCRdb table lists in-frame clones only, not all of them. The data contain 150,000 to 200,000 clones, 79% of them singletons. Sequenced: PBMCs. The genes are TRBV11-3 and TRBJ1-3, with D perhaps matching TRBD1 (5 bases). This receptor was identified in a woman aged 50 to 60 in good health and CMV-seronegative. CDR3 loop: CASTDDSSGNTIYF. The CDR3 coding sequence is TGTGCCAGCACCGACGACAGCTCTGGAAACACCATATATTTT.